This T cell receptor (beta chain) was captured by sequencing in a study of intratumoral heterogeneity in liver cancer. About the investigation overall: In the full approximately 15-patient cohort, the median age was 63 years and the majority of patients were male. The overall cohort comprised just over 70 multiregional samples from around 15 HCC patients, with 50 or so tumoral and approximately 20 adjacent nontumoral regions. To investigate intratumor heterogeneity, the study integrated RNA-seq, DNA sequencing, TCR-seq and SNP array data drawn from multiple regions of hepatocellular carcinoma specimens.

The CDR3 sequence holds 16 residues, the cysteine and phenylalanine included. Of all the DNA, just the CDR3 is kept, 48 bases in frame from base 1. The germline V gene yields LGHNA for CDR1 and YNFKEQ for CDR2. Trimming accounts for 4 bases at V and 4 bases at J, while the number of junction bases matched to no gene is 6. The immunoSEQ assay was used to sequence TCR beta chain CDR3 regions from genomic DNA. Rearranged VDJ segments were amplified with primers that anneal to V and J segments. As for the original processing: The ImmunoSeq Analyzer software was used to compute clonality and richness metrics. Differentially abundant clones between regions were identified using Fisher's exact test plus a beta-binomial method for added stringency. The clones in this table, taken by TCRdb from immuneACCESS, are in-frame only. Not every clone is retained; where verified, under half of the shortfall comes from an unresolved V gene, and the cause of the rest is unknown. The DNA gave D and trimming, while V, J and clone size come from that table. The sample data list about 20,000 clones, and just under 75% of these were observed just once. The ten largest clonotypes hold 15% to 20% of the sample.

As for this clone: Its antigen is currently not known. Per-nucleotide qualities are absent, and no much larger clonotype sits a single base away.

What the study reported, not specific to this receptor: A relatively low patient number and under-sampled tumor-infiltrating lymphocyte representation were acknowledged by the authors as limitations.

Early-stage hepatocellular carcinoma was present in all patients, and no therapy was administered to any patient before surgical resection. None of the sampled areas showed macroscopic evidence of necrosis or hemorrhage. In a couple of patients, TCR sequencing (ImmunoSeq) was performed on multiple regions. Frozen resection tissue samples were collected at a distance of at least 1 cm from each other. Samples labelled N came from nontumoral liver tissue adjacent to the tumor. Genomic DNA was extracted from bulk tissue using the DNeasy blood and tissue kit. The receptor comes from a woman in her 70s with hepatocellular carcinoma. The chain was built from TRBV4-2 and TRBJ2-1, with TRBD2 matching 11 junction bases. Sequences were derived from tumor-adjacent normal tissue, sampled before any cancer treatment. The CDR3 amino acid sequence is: CASSPELAGGYNEQFF. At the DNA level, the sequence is TGTGCCAGCAGCCCAGAGCTAGCGGGAGGATACAATGAGCAGTTCTTC.